This T cell receptor (beta chain) comes out of a study of blood T cells in healthy people across ages. Findings and limits, study-wide: There was a strong correlation between TCR beta diversity and naive T cell percentage.

The donors, aged about 6 to 100, were healthy Caucasians from Russia. Per-sample PBMC isolation yielded at least 7 million cells. Extraction yielded at least 5 micrograms of total RNA per sample. Trimming cost V 7 bases and J 5 bases; bases outside gene matches: 9. Germline assignment: CDR1 ENHRY and CDR2 SYGVKD. The CDR3 totals 14 residues. As regards this clonotype: Its antigen is as yet unknown.

Combining a sample-barcoded 5' primer with a J-beta primer mix, a second PCR ran for about 6 to 11 cycles. A single record per CDR3 protein comes from TCRdb applying MiXCR to the 5' RACE reads. The data show 1,300,000 or so distinct CDR3 sequences, with approximately 60% seen just once and over 6.5% held by the top ten. The chain is built from TRBV10-3 and TRBJ1-1; 8 nucleotides agree with TRBD1. This clonotype was obtained from a man aged 18 to 30 in good health. The sequenced sample consisted of blood. For the CDR3, the DNA is TGTGCCATCAATGCGGACAGGGTCGGTACTGAAGCTTTCTTT. Amino acids: CAINADRVGTEAFF.